This section outlines one TCR beta chain sequence together with its context. The antigen remains undetermined. Every donor provided roughly 10 milliliters of peripheral blood. The use of a sample-barcoded 5' primer and a J-beta primer mix characterized a second PCR of roughly 6 to 12 cycles. TCRdb processed the 5' RACE reads anew with MiXCR; each CDR3 protein has one entry. Of some 1,800,000 distinct CDR3 sequences in the sample, approximately 39% were seen once. The sample originates from a study of blood T cells in healthy people across ages. Study-wide points: Per million T cells, TCR beta diversity dropped roughly linearly as age increased. Estimates of total diversity, which came from one million sequenced T cells, were considered to be underestimates.

The germline V gene has CDR1 MNHEY and CDR2 SVGAGI. V lost 0 bases, J lost 4 bases, and 13 bases lay in between. The CDR3 is 15 amino acids. Input material: blood. This sequence joins TRBV6-5 and TRBJ2-7; D is ambiguous. The TCR was taken from a human donor in good health. CDR3 nucleotides: TGTGCCAGCAGTTACTCGGGCAGCCCGTTTTACGAGCAGTACTTC. It encodes CASSYSGSPFYEQYF.